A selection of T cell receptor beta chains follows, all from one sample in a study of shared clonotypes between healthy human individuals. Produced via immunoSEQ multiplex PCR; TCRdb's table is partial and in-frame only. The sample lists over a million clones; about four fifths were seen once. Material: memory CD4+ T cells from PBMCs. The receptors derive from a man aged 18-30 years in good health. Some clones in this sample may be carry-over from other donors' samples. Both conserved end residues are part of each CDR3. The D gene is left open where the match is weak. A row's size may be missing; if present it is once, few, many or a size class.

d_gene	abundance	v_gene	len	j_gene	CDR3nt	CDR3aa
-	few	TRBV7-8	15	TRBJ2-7	TGTGCCAGCAGCTTAGAATTCCGACTGCTTCACGAGCAGTACTTC	CASSLEFRLLHEQYF
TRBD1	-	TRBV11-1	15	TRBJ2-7	TGTGCCAGCAGCTTAGGTCTCGGGACAGGGAACGAGCAGTACTTC	CASSLGLGTGNEQYF
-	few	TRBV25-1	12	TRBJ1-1	TGTGCCAGCAGTGCCGGTACCCAGCGAGCTTTCTTT	CASSAGTQRAFF
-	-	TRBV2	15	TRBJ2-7	TGTGCCAGCAGTTTGGTAGCGAGAGAAAATTACGAGCAGTACTTC	CASSLVARENYEQYF
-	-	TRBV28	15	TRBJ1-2	TGTGCCAGCAGTTTATCTGACCGGGTCCTTTATGGCTACACCTTC	CASSLSDRVLYGYTF
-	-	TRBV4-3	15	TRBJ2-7	TGCGCCAGCAGCCACAGATGGACAGACTCCTACGAGCAGTACTTC	CASSHRWTDSYEQYF
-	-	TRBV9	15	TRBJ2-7	TGTGCCAGCAGCGTAGATCTGGGACACAACTACGAGCAGTACTTC	CASSVDLGHNYEQYF
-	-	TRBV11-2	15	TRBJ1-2	TGTGCCAGCAGCACGACGTGGGAATCTAACTATGGCTACACCTTC	CASSTTWESNYGYTF
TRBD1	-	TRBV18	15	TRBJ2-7	TGTGCCAGCTCACCCTACGGACAGGGGACCTACGAGCAGTACTTC	CASSPYGQGTYEQYF
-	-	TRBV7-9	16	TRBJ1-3	TGTGCCAGCAGCTTAGATTCCGCAGGAGCCCGAAACACCATATATTTT	CASSLDSAGARNTIYF
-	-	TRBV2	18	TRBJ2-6	TGTGCCAGCAGTAAATCGGTCGGGGGAGCTTCTGGGGCCAACGTCCTGACTTTC	CASSKSVGGASGANVLTF
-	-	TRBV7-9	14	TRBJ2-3	TGTGCCAGCAGCTTAAGGGGCGGTCAAGATACGCAGTATTTT	CASSLRGGQDTQYF
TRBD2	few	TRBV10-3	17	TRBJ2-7	TGTGCCATCAGTGAGCCGGGGACTAGCGGGATTTCCTACGAGCAGTACTTC	CAISEPGTSGISYEQYF
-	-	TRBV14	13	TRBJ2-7	TGTGCCAGCAGCTCCCACCCCACTAGCGAGCAGTACTTC	CASSSHPTSEQYF
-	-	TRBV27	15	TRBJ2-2	TGTGCCAGCAGTTTCTTGATTGGGGGGACCGGGGAGCTGTTTTTT	CASSFLIGGTGELFF
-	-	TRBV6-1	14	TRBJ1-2	TGTGCCAGCAGTGAATACGGGGTCAACTATGGCTACACCTTC	CASSEYGVNYGYTF
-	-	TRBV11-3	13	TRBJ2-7	TGTGCCAGCAGCTTTCACAGAGGGAGCGAGCAGTACTTC	CASSFHRGSEQYF
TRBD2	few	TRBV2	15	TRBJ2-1	TGTGCCAGCAGGGCAACTAGCGGAGTATACAATGAGCAGTTCTTC	CASRATSGVYNEQFF
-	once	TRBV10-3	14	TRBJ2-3	TGTGCCATCCGCCCTCAGGGAGGCACAGATACGCAGTATTTT	CAIRPQGGTDTQYF
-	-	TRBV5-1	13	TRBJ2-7	TGCGCCAGCAGCTTGTCACCGCCCTACGAGCAGTACTTC	CASSLSPPYEQYF
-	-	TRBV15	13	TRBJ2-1	TGTGCCACCAGCAGAGTCCGACACAATGAGCAGTTCTTC	CATSRVRHNEQFF
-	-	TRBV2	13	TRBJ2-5	TGTGCCAGCAGACCAGACAATGACGAGACCCAGTACTTC	CASRPDNDETQYF
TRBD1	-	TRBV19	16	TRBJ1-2	TGTGCCAGTAGTATAGACGGACAGGGAAGGATTAATGGCTACACCTTC	CASSIDGQGRINGYTF
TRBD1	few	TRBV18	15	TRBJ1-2	TGTGCCAGCTCACCGACCCTTGACAGGGACTATGGCTACACCTTC	CASSPTLDRDYGYTF
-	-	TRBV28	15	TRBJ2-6	TGTGCCAGCAGTTTTTTGGGTTCTGGGGCCAACGTCCTGACTTTC	CASSFLGSGANVLTF
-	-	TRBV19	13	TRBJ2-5	TGTGCCAGTAGGTCCGGCCCGGGAGAGACCCAGTACTTC	CASRSGPGETQYF
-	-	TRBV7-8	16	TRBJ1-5	TGTGCCAGCAGCTTAACTGTATCGGCAGGGTATCAGCCCCAGCATTTT	CASSLTVSAGYQPQHF
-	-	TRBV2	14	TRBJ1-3	TGTGCCAGCAGCTCGGACGTGGCTGGAAACACCATATATTTT	CASSSDVAGNTIYF
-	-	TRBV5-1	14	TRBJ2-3	TGCGCCAGCGCCGACCGGAGGGGCACAGATACGCAGTATTTT	CASADRRGTDTQYF
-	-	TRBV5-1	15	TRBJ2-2	TGCGCCAGCAGCTTGGGGACAGCCAACACCGGGGAGCTGTTTTTT	CASSLGTANTGELFF
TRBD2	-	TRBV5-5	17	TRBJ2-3	TGTGCCAGCACCGGGACTAGCGGGATGTCCGTAGCGGATACGCAGTATTTT	CASTGTSGMSVADTQYF
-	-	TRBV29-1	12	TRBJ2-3	TGCAGCGTTGAAGATCACACAGATACGCAGTATTTT	CSVEDHTDTQYF
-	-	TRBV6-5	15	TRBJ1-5	TGTGCCAGCAGTCCTACCAGCGTTGGCAATCAGCCCCAGCATTTT	CASSPTSVGNQPQHF
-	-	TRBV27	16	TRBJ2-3	TGTGCCAGCAGTCCAAAGTACAGGACGAGCACAGATACGCAGTATTTT	CASSPKYRTSTDTQYF
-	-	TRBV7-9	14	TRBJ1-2	TGTGCCAGCAGCCACCCGGACAGACCAGACGGCTACACCTTC	CASSHPDRPDGYTF
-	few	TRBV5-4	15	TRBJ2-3	TGTGCCAGCAGCTTCGAGTGGACTAGCACAGATACGCAGTATTTT	CASSFEWTSTDTQYF
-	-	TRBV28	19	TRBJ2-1	TGTGCCAGCAGTTTATGGGCAGGCTCCCCTGTGGGGACCTACAATGAGCAGTTCTTC	CASSLWAGSPVGTYNEQFF
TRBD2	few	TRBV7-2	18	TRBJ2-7	TGTGCCAGCAGCTTAGCTACTAGCGGGGGAAGGAGCTCCTACGAGCAGTACTTC	CASSLATSGGRSSYEQYF
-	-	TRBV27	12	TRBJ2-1	TGTGCCAAAGGCCCACGGTACAATGAGCAGTTCTTC	CAKGPRYNEQFF
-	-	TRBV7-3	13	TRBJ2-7	TGTGCCAGCAGCTCTTATCAGGGGACCGAGCAGTACTTC	CASSSYQGTEQYF
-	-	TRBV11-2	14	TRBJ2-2	TGTGCCAGCAGCTTGCGGGCAGGCACCGGGGAGCTGTTTTTT	CASSLRAGTGELFF
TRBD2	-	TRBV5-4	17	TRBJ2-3	TGTGCCAGCAGCTTGGCGGTGATGGGCGGGAGTTCAGATACGCAGTATTTT	CASSLAVMGGSSDTQYF
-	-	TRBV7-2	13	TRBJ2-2	TGTGCCAGCAGCTTATATGACACCGGGGAGCTGTTTTTT	CASSLYDTGELFF
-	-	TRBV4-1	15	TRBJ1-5	TGCGCCAGCAGCCAAGATTCTTCAGGTAATCAGCCCCAGCATTTT	CASSQDSSGNQPQHF
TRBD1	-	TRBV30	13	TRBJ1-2	TGTGCCTGGAGCGTGGACAGGACCTATGGCTACACCTTC	CAWSVDRTYGYTF
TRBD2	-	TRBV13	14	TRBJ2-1	TGTGCCAGCAGCTTAGATGCGGGAGGGGGTGAGCAGTTCTTC	CASSLDAGGGEQFF
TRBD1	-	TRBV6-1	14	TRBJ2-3	TGTGCCGTCCGGACAGGGCTCCCGGAGGATACGCAGTATTTT	CAVRTGLPEDTQYF
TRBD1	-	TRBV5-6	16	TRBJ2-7	TGTGCCAGCAGCTTGGGAGGGACAGGACGCTCCTACGAGCAGTACTTC	CASSLGGTGRSYEQYF
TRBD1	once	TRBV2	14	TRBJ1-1	TGTGCCAGCCGACGTAGAGGGGGCAACACTGAAGCTTTCTTT	CASRRRGGNTEAFF
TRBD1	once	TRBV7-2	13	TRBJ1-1	TGTGCCAGCAGCTTCGGGACAGGGTACAGAGCTTTCTTT	CASSFGTGYRAFF
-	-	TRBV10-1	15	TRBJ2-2	TGCGCCAGCAGTGATTCGGGAACAGACACCGGGGAGCTGTTTTTT	CASSDSGTDTGELFF